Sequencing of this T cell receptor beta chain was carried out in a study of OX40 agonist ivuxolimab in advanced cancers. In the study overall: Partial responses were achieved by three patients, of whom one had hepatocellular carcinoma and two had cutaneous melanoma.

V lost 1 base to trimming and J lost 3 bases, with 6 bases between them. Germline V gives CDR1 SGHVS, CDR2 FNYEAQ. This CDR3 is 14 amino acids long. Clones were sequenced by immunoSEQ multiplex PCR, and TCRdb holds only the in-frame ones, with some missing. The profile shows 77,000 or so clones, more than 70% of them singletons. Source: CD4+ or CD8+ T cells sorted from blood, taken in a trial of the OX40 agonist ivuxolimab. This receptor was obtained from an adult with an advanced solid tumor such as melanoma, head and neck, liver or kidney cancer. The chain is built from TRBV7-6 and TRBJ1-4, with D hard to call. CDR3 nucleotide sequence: TGTGCCAGCAGCTTAGAAACAGCTAATGAAAAACTGTTTTTT. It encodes CASSLETANEKLFF.